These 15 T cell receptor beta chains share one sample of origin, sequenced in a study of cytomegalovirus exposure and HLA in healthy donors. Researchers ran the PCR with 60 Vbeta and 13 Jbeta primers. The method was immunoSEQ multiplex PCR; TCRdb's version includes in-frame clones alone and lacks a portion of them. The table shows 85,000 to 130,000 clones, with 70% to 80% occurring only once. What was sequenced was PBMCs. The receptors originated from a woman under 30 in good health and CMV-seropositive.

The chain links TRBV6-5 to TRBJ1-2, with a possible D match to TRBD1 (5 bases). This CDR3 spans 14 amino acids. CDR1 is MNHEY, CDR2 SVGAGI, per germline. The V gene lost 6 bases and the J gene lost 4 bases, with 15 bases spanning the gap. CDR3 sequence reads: CASRRTGPSYGYTF. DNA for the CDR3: TGTGCCAGCAGGCGCACAGGCCCCAGCTATGGCTACACCTTC.

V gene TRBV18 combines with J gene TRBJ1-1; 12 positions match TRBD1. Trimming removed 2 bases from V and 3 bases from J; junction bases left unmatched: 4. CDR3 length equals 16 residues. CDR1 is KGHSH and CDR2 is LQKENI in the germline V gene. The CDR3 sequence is CASSPRDRGRDTEAFF. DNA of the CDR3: TGTGCCAGCTCACCAAGGGACAGGGGGCGCGACACTGAAGCTTTCTTT.

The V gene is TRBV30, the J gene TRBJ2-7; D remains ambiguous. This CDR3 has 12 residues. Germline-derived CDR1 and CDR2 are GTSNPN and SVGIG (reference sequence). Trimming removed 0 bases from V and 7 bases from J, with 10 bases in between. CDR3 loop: CAWSVSPFEQYF. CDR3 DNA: TGTGCCTGGAGTGTCTCCCCCTTTGAGCAGTACTTC.

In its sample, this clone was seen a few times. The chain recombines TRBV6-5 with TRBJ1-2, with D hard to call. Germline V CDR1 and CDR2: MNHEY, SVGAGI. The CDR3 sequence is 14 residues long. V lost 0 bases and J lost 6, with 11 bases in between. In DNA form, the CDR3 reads TGTGCCAGCAGTTACTCGAGAGGGAATCATGGCTACACCTTC. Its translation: CASSYSRGNHGYTF.

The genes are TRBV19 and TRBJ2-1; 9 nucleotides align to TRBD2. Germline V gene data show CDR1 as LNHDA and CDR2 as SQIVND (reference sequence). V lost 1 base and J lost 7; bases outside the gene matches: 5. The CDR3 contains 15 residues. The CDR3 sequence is CASSIAAGGRNEQFF. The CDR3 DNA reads TGTGCCAGTAGTATAGCTGCGGGAGGGAGGAATGAGCAGTTCTTC.

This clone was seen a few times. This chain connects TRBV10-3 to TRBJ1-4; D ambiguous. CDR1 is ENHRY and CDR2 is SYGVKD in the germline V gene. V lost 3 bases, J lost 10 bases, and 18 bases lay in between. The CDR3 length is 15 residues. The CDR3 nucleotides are TGTGCCATCAGTGACAGGCTGGGGAGGTCGGGAAAACTGTTTTTT. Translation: CAISDRLGRSGKLFF.

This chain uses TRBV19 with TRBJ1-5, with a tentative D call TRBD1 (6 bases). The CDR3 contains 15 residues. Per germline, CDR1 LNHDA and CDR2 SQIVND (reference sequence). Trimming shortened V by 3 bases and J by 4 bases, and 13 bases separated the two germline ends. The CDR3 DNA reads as TGTGCCAGTAGTATTATGGGGGCCCTGAATCAGCCCCAGCATTTT. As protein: CASSIMGALNQPQHF.

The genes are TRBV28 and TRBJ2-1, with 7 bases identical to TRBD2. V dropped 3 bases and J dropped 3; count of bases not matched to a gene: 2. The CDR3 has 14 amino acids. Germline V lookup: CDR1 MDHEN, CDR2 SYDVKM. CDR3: CASSFSGVYNEQFF. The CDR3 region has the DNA TGTGCCAGCAGTTTCAGCGGGGTCTACAATGAGCAGTTCTTC.

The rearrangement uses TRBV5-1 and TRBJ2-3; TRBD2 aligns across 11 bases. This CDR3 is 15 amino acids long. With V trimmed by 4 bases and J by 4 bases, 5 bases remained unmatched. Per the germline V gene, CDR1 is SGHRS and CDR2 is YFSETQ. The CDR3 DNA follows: TGCGCCAGCAGCCCCACTAGCGGGAGTGCAGATACGCAGTATTTT. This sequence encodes CASSPTSGSADTQYF.

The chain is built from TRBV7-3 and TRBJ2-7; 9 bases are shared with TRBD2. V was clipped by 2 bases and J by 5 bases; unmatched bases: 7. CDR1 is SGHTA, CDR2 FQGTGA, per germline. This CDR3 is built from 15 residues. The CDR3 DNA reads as TGTGCCAGCAGCTTATCGGGCGGGAGGGGAAACGAGCAGTACTTC. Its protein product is CASSLSGGRGNEQYF.

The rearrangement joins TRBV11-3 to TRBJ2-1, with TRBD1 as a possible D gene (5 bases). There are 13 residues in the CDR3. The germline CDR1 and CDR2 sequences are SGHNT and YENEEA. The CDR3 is CANRSQGYNEQFF. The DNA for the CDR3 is TGTGCTAACAGGTCCCAAGGGTACAATGAGCAGTTCTTC.

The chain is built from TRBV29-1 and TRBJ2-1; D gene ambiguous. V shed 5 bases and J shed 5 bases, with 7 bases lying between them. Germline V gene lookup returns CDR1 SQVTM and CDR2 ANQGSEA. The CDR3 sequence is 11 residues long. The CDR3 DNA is TGCAGCGTTTACAGAAACAATGAGCAGTTCTTC. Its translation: CSVYRNNEQFF.

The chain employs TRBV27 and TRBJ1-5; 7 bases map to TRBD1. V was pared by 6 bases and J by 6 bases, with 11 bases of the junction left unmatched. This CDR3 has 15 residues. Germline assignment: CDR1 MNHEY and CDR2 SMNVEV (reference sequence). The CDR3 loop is CASRTQGGVGQPQHF. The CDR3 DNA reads TGTGCCAGCAGGACCCAGGGGGGCGTGGGTCAGCCCCAGCATTTT.

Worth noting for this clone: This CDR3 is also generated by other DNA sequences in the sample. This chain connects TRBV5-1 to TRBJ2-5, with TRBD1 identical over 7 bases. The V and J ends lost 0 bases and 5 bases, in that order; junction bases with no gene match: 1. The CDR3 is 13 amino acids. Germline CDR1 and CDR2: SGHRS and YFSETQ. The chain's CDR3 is CASSLGGGETQYF. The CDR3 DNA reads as TGCGCCAGCAGCTTGGGAGGGGGCGAGACCCAGTACTTC.

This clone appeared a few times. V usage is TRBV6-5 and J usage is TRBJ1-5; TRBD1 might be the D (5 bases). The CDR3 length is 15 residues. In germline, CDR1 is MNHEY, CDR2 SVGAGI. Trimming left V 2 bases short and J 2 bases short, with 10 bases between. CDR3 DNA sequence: TGTGCCAGCAGTTACGGGCAGGGTGGCAATCAGCCCCAGCATTTT. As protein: CASSYGQGGNQPQHF.